This TCR beta chain was sequenced during a study of CD4 T cells in relation to SARS-CoV-2 and coronaviruses. As regards this clone: The antigen is not known.

Sequenced by immunoSEQ multiplex PCR; TCRdb stores in-frame clones only, minus some. The table lists about 36,000 clones, 70% to 85% of them singletons. The CDR3 has 12 residues. J was trimmed by 4 bases and V by 8 bases; bases with no gene match: 3. CDR1 is LNHDA and CDR2 is SQIVND in the germline V gene (reference sequence). The gene calls are TRBV19 and TRBJ2-5, with 8 bases identical to TRBD1. Sequenced: memory CD4+ T cells from PBMCs, cultured in vitro. This clonotype was sampled from an adult with COVID-19. CDR3 sequence reads: CASAGTGETQYF. CDR3 coding DNA: TGTGCCAGTGCCGGGACAGGAGAGACCCAGTACTTC.